This T cell receptor (beta chain) derives from a study of cytotoxic CD8 clonotypes in ibrutinib-treated CLL. As for this clone: The target antigen is unknown.

PBMCs were cryopreserved, and roughly 2.1 micrograms of genomic DNA from them went into TCR beta libraries. Clones were sequenced by immunoSEQ multiplex PCR, and TCRdb holds only the in-frame ones, with some missing. The sample carries about 330,000 clones, 60% to 80% recorded once. Whole-study findings and limits: Clonality increased at ibrutinib response and stayed stable in sustained remission. At progression, however, it fell back toward baseline. Baseline clonality, above age-matched healthy donor levels, tracked circulating CD8+ T-cell counts. Shared public clonotypes were rare, and on treatment they either got smaller or stayed the same.

Germline CDR1 and CDR2: MNHNY and SVGAGI (reference sequence). Losses at the gene ends were 6 bases for V and 2 bases for J; bases not matched to a gene: 6. This CDR3 is 16 amino acids long. The specimen was PBMCs, collected after 36 months of ibrutinib treatment. The clonotype originates from a human donor with chronic lymphocytic leukemia. The V gene is TRBV6-6, the J gene TRBJ2-7; TRBD2 aligns across 14 bases. CDR3 region: CASSHSGLAGAYEQYF. The CDR3 nucleotides read TGTGCCAGCAGCCACTCGGGACTAGCGGGAGCCTACGAGCAGTACTTC.